Shown below are 7 T cell receptor beta chains from a single sample sequenced in a study of blood T cell repertoires in COVID-19 (dated by TCRdb to 2020 to 2022). Library creation used the immunoSEQ multiplex PCR assay. TCRdb limited this immuneACCESS table to in-frame rearrangements with V and J called. A share of clones is missing; checked studies link under half to unresolved V genes, and the rest is unexplained. This sample lists approximately 300,000 clones; 65% to 85% were detected once. The ten most abundant clones make up about 1.2% of the sample. The specimen sequenced was peripheral blood. The receptors stem from a woman aged 50 to 60 with acute or convalescent COVID-19.

This chain links TRBV10-3 with TRBJ2-1, with 7 bases fitting TRBD2. The ends lost 3 bases at V and 8 bases at J; junction bases unmatched: 10. The germline gives CDR1 ENHRY, CDR2 SYGVKD. The CDR3 length is 15 residues. The chain's CDR3 is CAISDGSWEGHEQFF. CDR3 bases: TGTGCCATCAGTGACGGTTCGTGGGAGGGCCATGAGCAGTTCTTC.

To note about this clone: This same CDR3 is encoded by further DNA sequences in the sample. J is TRBJ1-5 and V is TRBV15; 7 bases fit TRBD1. The germline V gene encodes CDR1 LNHNV and CDR2 YYDKDF (reference sequence). There are 18 residues in the CDR3. J lost 1 base, V lost 0 bases, and 9 bases had no gene match. CDR3 bases: TGTGCCACCAGCAGAGATTTTACAGGGGCGAGCAGCAATCAGCCCCAGCATTTT. It yields the protein CATSRDFTGASSNQPQHF. The entire variable domain, with the rest obtained from reference TRBV15 and TRBJ1-5, is as follows: DAMVIQNPRYQVTQFGKPVTLSCSQTLNHNVMYWYQQKSSQAPKLLFHYYDKDFNNEADTPDNFQSRRPNTSFCFLDIRSPGLGDTAMYLCATSRDFTGASSNQPQHFGDGTRLSIL.

This chain uses TRBV7-2 with TRBJ2-5, with TRBD2 as a possible D gene (7 bases). V lost 5 bases and J lost 4, with 20 bases in between. Germline CDR1 SGHTA, CDR2 FQGNSA. CDR3 length: 16 amino acids. The CDR3 DNA reads TGTGCCAGCAGCCCGACACGGGGGGCCCCGGGAGAGACCCAGTACTTC. Translation gives CASSPTRGAPGETQYF.

In the case of this clone: The junction departs from germline at one end; a sequencing error may be responsible. V is TRBV5-4 and J is TRBJ2-6, with D perhaps TRBD1 (7 bases). Germline CDR1 SGHNT, CDR2 YYREEE (reference sequence). The CDR3 length is 18 residues. DNA of the CDR3: TGTGCCAGCAGTAGGAGGGACAGCCCTATCTCTGGAGCCAACGTCCTGACTTTC. It encodes CASSRRDSPISGANVLTF.

V and J are TRBV6-4 and TRBJ1-2, with 7 bases fitting TRBD1. This CDR3 comprises 13 residues. Germline CDR1 and CDR2: MRHNA and SNTAGT. V lost 4 bases, J lost 7 bases, and 6 bases stayed unmatched. This CDR3 reads CASSATGALGYTF. The CDR3, as DNA: TGTGCCAGCAGTGCTACAGGGGCGCTTGGCTACACCTTC.

This clone showed up just once. The chain is built from TRBV7-2 and TRBJ2-7; 8 bases fit TRBD1. CDR3 length: 16 residues. J gave up 1 base and V 5 bases, and 10 bases lay outside the gene matches. Germline V gene sequence: CDR1 SGHTA, CDR2 FQGNSA. CDR3 loop: CASSPGTGGYSYEQYV. The CDR3 bases are TGTGCCAGCAGCCCGGGGACAGGAGGTTATTCCTACGAGCAGTACGTC.

The J gene is TRBJ2-3, the V gene TRBV6-5; 8 nucleotides match TRBD2. V shed 10 bases and J 7 bases; nucleotides not matched to a gene: 7. The CDR3 length is 12 residues. Germline CDR1 reads MNHEY; CDR2 reads SVGAGI. Here the CDR3 DNA reads TGTGCCACTAGCGGGTACTCTTATACGCAGTATTTT. Translation: CATSGYSYTQYF.